A selection of T cell receptor beta chains follows, all from one sample in a study of blood T cells in healthy people across ages. TCRdb reanalysed the 5' RACE reads using MiXCR and keeps one entry per CDR3 protein. The data contain 720,000 or so distinct CDR3 sequences, around 41% of them seen just once; the ten biggest clones take up around 30%. The sequenced material came from blood. Source of these receptors: an older man in good health. CDR3s include the opening cysteine and the closing phenylalanine or tryptophan. D genes are given only for firm matches. Not every row has a clone size; where given, it reads once, few, many or a size class.

clone size	D gene	V gene	J gene	CDR3 DNA	CDR3 protein
many	TRBD2	TRBV4-2	TRBJ2-3	TGTGCCAGCAGCCCCCAACTAGCGGGAGATTACACAGATACGCAGTATTTT	CASSPQLAGDYTDTQYF
-	-	TRBV6-2/TRBV6-3	TRBJ2-5	TGTGCCAGCAGAGGGGTTTCGGAAGAGACCCAGTACTTC	CASRGVSEETQYF
-	-	TRBV25-1	TRBJ1-2	TGTGCCAGCAGCGTACATTTCTATGGCTACACCTTC	CASSVHFYGYTF
-	-	TRBV20-1	TRBJ2-5	TGCAGTGCATTTCCAGGTGCGGGGCAAGAGACCCAGTACTTC	CSAFPGAGQETQYF
once	-	TRBV29-1	TRBJ2-5	TGCAGCGTTGCCAGGAGTTACAATGAGCAGTACTTC	CSVARSYNEQYF
-	-	TRBV27	TRBJ2-1	TGTGCCAGTAAGCCCCCGGGACTTAGATCCTACAATGAGCAGTTCTTC	CASKPPGLRSYNEQFF
-	-	TRBV20-1	TRBJ1-5	TGCAGTGCCAGGGCACCGACAGGAAGCAATCAGCCCCAGCATTTT	CSARAPTGSNQPQHF
few	TRBD2	TRBV10-3	TRBJ2-1	TGTGCCACGGGGACTAGCGGGAGGGCCGGGGCCCATGAGCAGTTCTTC	CATGTSGRAGAHEQFF
few	TRBD2	TRBV11-2	TRBJ2-3	TGTGCCAGCAGCTTAGAGGCGGTGACTAGCACAGATACTCAGTATTTT	CASSLEAVTSTDTQYF
-	-	TRBV6-2/TRBV6-3	TRBJ2-1	TGTGCCAGCGGAAGGGAGTCTGAGCAGTTCTTC	CASGRESEQFF
-	TRBD1	TRBV7-9	TRBJ1-2	TGTGCCAGCAGTACCGGGACAGGAAGGGTTCAAGGCTACACCTTC	CASSTGTGRVQGYTF
many	-	TRBV6-1	TRBJ2-7	TGTGCCAGCAGGGGACTTCTACCTCCCTACGAGCAGTACTTC	CASRGLLPPYEQYF
-	TRBD2	TRBV11-3	TRBJ2-1	TGTGCCAGCAGCCCGCCGGGACTAGCGGGGTTCAATGAGCAGTTCTTC	CASSPPGLAGFNEQFF
-	TRBD1	TRBV20-1	TRBJ1-1	TGCAGTGCTGAACAACCGGGACAGCCGAACACTGAAGCTTTCTTT	CSAEQPGQPNTEAFF
-	TRBD2	TRBV30	TRBJ2-4	TGTGCCTGGAGTCCGTGGGGGGGAGCCGGGGACCTAGCCAAAAACATTCAGTACTTC	CAWSPWGGAGDLAKNIQYF
-	TRBD2	TRBV4-2	TRBJ2-3	TGTACCAGCAGCCAAGATCCTAGCGGGAGCACTGATACGCAGTATTTT	CTSSQDPSGSTDTQYF
-	-	TRBV15	TRBJ2-5	TGTGCCACCAGCAGAGATAGACAAAGGGGAGAGACCCAGTACTTC	CATSRDRQRGETQYF
-	-	TRBV6-1	TRBJ2-1	TGTGCCAGCAGTGAATTAGCAAACCGATTAGGGATAAATGAGCAGTTCTTC	CASSELANRLGINEQFF
-	-	TRBV6-5	TRBJ1-1	TGTGCCAGCAGTGCCCGGGGGGTAGGAACTGAAGCTTTCTTT	CASSARGVGTEAFF
-	-	TRBV12-3/TRBV12-4	TRBJ1-2	TGTGCCAGCAGTCCTAATCGGGGCACCTTGTTTGGCTACACCTTC	CASSPNRGTLFGYTF
few	-	TRBV12-3/TRBV12-4	TRBJ2-3	TGTGCCAGCAGTTTTCTGCCAGATACGCAGTATTTT	CASSFLPDTQYF
-	-	TRBV11-3	TRBJ2-1	TGTGCCAGCAGCTTAAAGGGGATCTCTTCCTACAATGAGCAGTTCTTC	CASSLKGISSYNEQFF
-	-	TRBV21-1	TRBJ1-5	TGTGCCAGCAGCCTTTCCTTCTCTAGCAATCAGCCCCAGCATTTT	CASSLSFSSNQPQHF
-	TRBD2	TRBV20-1	TRBJ2-5	TGCAGTGTAGAGGGAGGGACTAGCGGGGGGGCCACGGATGAGCAGTACTTC	CSVEGGTSGGATDEQYF
-	-	TRBV6-2/TRBV6-3	TRBJ2-7	TGTGCCAGCAGTGACGAGGCAGGGTTGTCCGAGCAGTACTTC	CASSDEAGLSEQYF
-	-	TRBV12-3/TRBV12-4	TRBJ2-3	TGTGCCAGCAAGGTCGGGTTTAGCGCAGATACGCAGTATTTT	CASKVGFSADTQYF
few	-	TRBV6-6	TRBJ1-2	TGTGCCAGCAGTTACTCAGAGGGGGGTGGCTACACCTTC	CASSYSEGGGYTF
-	TRBD2	TRBV12-3/TRBV12-4	TRBJ2-5	TGTGCCAGCAGACTTACTAGCGGGAGCTCGGATGGGCAGTACTTC	CASRLTSGSSDGQYF
-	-	TRBV20-1	TRBJ2-1	TGCAGTGCTAGAGACCGAACCAGGGGTACCTACAATGAGCAGTTCTTC	CSARDRTRGTYNEQFF
few	TRBD1	TRBV29-1	TRBJ1-5	TGCAGCGTAAGACAGGGGGCTGGCAATCAGCCCCAGCATTTT	CSVRQGAGNQPQHF
-	-	TRBV5-4	TRBJ1-1	TGTGCCAGCAGCCGGGATAGGTTGTCTGAAGCTTTCTTT	CASSRDRLSEAFF
few	-	TRBV6-2/TRBV6-3	TRBJ2-7	TGTGCCAGCGGAGGGGCCCTACCAGCTGCCTACGAGCAGTACTTC	CASGGALPAAYEQYF
-	-	TRBV6-2/TRBV6-3	TRBJ2-7	TGTGCCGGCAGTTACTCGGGCAGTGCCTACGAGCAGTACTTC	CAGSYSGSAYEQYF
-	TRBD2	TRBV7-2	TRBJ2-6	TGTGCCAGCAGCTTCTGGACTAGCGGGGGGGCCTATGGGGCCAACGCCCTGACTTTC	CASSFWTSGGAYGANALTF
few	-	TRBV20-1	TRBJ2-3	TGCAGTGCTAGAGATCGAGGGGGTCCCTCCCGGACGCAGTATTTT	CSARDRGGPSRTQYF
few	TRBD1	TRBV6-1	TRBJ1-2	TGTGCCAGCAGTACAGGGGAGTATGGCTACACCTTC	CASSTGEYGYTF
-	-	TRBV7-2	TRBJ2-7	TGTGCCAGCAGCTTGGGGGCCTGGGAGCAGTACTTC	CASSLGAWEQYF
-	-	TRBV29-1	TRBJ1-2	TGCAGCGTGGACCGGGACGTTATCGGCTACACCTTC	CSVDRDVIGYTF
few	-	TRBV30	TRBJ2-7	TGTGCCTGGAGTCTCCGACGGACAGAGAGTTCCTACGAGCAGTACTTC	CAWSLRRTESSYEQYF
few	TRBD2	TRBV7-2	TRBJ2-1	TGTGCCAGCAGCTTAGGGGCTAGCGGACCCAATGAGCAGTTCTTC	CASSLGASGPNEQFF
-	TRBD1	TRBV20-1	TRBJ1-3	TGCAGTGCTAGAGTAATGCAGGGGGTCGGAAACACCATATATTTT	CSARVMQGVGNTIYF
few	-	TRBV12-3/TRBV12-4	TRBJ2-5	TGTGCCAGCAGTTCACTCTCTTCGGAAGAGACCCAGTACTTC	CASSSLSSEETQYF
-	-	TRBV20-1	TRBJ2-3	TGCAGTGCTACAGGGGTGGGGCACACAGATACGCAGTATTTT	CSATGVGHTDTQYF
few	-	TRBV20-1	TRBJ1-1	TGCAGTGCTACCCCCTCAGTGAACACTGAAGCTTTCTTT	CSATPSVNTEAFF
-	-	TRBV7-9	TRBJ2-5	TGTGCCAGCAGCTTAGATTTTGGGGGAGTGGAGACCCAGTACTTC	CASSLDFGGVETQYF